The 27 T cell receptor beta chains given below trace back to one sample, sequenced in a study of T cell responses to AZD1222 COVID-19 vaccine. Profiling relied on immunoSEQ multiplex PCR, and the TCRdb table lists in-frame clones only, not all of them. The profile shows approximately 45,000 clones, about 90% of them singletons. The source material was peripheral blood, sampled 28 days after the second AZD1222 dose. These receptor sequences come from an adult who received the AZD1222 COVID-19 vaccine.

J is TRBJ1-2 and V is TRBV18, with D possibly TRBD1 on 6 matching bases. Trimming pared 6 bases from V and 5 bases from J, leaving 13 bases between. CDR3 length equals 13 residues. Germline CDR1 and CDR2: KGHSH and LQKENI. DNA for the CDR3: TGTGCCAGCTCGCGGGACACGGATTATGGCTACACCTTC. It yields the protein CASSRDTDYGYTF.

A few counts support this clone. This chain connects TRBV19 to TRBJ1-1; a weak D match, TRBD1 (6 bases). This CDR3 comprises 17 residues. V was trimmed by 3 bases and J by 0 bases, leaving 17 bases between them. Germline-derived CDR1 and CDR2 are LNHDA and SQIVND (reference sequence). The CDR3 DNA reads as TGTGCCAGTAGTATTCGGGCAGGGGTGGCCATGAACACTGAAGCTTTCTTT. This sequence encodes CASSIRAGVAMNTEAFF.

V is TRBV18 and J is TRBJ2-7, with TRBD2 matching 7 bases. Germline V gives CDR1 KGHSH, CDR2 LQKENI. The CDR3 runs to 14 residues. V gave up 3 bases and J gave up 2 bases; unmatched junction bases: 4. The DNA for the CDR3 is TGTGCCAGCTCACCCGGGACTAAGGCCTACGAGCAGTACTTC. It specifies CASSPGTKAYEQYF.

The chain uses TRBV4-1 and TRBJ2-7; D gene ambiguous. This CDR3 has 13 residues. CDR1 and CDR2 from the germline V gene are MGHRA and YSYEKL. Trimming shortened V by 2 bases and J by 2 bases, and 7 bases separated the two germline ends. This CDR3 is CASSQPGAYEQYF. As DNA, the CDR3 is TGCGCCAGCAGCCAACCCGGTGCCTACGAGCAGTACTTC.

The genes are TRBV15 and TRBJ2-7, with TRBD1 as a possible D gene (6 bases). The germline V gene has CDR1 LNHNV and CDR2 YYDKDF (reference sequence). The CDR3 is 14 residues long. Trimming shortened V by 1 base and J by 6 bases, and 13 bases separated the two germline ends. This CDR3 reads CATSRAYGTLEQYF. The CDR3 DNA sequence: TGTGCCACCAGCAGAGCCTACGGGACACTCGAGCAGTACTTC. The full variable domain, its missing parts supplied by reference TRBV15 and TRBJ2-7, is DAMVIQNPRYQVTQFGKPVTLSCSQTLNHNVMYWYQQKSSQAPKLLFHYYDKDFNNEADTPDNFQSRRPNTSFCFLDIRSPGLGDTAMYLCATSRAYGTLEQYFGPGTRLTVT.

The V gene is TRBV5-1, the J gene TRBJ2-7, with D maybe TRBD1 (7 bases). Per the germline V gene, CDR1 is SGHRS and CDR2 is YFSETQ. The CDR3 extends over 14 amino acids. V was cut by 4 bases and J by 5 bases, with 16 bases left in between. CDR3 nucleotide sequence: TGCGCCAGCAGCGCGGGACAGCAGATAAACGAGCAGTACTTC. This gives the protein CASSAGQQINEQYF.

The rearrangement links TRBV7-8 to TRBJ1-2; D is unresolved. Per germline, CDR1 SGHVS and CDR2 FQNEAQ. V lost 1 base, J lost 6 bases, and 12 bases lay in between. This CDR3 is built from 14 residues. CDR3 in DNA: TGTGCCAGCAGCTTAGAGCGGGCCCTTGATGGCTACACCTTC. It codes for CASSLERALDGYTF. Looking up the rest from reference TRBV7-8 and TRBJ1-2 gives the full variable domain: GAGVSQSPRYKVAKRGQDVALRCDPISGHVSLFWYQQALGQGPEFLTYFQNEAQLDKSGLPSDRFFAERPEGSVSTLKIQRTQQEDSAVYLCASSLERALDGYTFGSGTRLTVV.

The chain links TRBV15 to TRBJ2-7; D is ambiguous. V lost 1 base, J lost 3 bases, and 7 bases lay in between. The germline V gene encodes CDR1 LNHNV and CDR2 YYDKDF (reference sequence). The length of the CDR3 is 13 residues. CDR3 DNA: TGTGCCACCAGCAGAGCCTACTACTACGAGCAGTACTTC. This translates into CATSRAYYYEQYF.

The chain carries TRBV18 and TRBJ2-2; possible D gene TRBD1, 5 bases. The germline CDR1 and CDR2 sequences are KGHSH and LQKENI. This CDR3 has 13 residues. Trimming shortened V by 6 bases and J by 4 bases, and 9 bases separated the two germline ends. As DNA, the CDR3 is TGTGCCAGCTCTACCAGGGTCACCGGGGAGCTGTTTTTT. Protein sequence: CASSTRVTGELFF.

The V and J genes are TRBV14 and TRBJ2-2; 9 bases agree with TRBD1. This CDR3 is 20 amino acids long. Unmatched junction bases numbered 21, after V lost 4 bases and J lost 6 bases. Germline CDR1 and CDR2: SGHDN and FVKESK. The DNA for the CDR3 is TGTGCCAGCAGCCGGGACGGGACAGGGTTGAATTTTTTTCGTCCCGGGGAGCTGTTTTTT. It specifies CASSRDGTGLNFFRPGELFF.

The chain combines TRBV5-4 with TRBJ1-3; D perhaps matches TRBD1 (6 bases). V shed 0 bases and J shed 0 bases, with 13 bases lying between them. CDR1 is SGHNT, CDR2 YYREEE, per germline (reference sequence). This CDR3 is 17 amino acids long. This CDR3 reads CASSLVRRGTSGNTIYF. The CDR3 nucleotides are TGTGCCAGCAGCTTGGTTCGGAGGGGGACCTCTGGAAACACCATATATTTT.

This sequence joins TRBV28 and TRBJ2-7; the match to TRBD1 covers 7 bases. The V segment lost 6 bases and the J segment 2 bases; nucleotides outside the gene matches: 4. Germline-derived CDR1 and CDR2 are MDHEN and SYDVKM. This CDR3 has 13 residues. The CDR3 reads CASRHRGAYEQYF. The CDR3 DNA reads TGTGCCAGCAGGCACAGGGGCGCCTACGAGCAGTACTTC.

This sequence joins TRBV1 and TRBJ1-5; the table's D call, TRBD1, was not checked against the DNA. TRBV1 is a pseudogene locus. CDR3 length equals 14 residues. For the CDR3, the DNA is TGCACCAGGGCTGACAGGGGAGGCAATCAGCCCCAGCATTTT. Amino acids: CTRADRGGNQPQHF.

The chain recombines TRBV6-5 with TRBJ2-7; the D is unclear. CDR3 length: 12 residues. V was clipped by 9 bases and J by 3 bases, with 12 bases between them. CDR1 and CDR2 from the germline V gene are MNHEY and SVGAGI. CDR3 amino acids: CASSQPLYEQYF. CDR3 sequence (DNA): TGTGCCAGTTCCCAGCCACTCTACGAGCAGTACTTC.

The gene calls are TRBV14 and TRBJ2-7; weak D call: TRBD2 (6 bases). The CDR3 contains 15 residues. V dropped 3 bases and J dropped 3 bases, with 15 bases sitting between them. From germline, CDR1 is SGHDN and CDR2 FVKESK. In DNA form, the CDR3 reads TGTGCCAGCAGCCACGTGGGCGGGAAGATCTACGAGCAGTACTTC. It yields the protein CASSHVGGKIYEQYF.

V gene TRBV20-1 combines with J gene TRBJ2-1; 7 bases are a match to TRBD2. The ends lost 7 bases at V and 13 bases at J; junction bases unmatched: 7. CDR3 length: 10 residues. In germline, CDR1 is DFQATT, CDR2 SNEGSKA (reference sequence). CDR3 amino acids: CSVGGRNQFF. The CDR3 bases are TGCAGTGTGGGCGGGAGAAATCAGTTCTTC.

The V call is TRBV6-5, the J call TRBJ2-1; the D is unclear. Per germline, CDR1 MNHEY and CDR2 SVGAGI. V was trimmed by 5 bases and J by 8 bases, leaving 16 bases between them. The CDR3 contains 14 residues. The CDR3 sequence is CASSPVPRTHEQFF. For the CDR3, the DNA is TGTGCCAGCAGTCCCGTCCCAAGGACCCATGAGCAGTTCTTC.

In nucleotides, the CDR3 is TGTGCCAGCAGCTCTCACTCGGTGGGATGGGGCACAGATACGCAGTATTTT. Translating it yields CASSSHSVGWGTDTQYF. The V and J genes are TRBV7-2 and TRBJ2-3, with D unresolved. Germline CDR1 reads SGHTA; CDR2 reads FQGNSA. V lost 4 bases and J lost 1, with 18 bases in between. The CDR3 is made up of 17 amino acids.

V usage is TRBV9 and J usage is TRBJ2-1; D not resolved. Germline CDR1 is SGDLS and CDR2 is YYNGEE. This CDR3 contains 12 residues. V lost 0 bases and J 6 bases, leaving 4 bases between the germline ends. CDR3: CASSVEGNEQFF. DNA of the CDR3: TGTGCCAGCAGCGTAGAGGGCAATGAGCAGTTCTTC. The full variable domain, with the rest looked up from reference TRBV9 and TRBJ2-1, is DSGVTQTPKHLITATGQRVTLRCSPRSGDLSVYWYQQSLDQGLQFLIQYYNGEERAKGNILERFSAQQFPDLHSELNLSSLELGDSALYFCASSVEGNEQFFGPGTRLTVL.

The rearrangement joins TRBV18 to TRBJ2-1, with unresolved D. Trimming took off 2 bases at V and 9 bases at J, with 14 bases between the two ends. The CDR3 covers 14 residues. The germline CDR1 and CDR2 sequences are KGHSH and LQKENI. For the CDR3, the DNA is TGTGCCAGCTCACCAAGTCGAGAACCCCCTGAGCAGTTCTTC. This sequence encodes CASSPSREPPEQFF.

This chain's CDR3 is CASSLLVGSYEQYF. As DNA, the CDR3 is TGTGCCAGCAGTTTATTGGTAGGATCCTACGAGCAGTACTTC. This chain links TRBV27 with TRBJ2-7; D remains unclear. From germline, CDR1 is MNHEY and CDR2 SMNVEV (reference sequence). The CDR3 spans 14 residues. V lost 1 base to trimming and J lost 1 base, with 8 bases between them.

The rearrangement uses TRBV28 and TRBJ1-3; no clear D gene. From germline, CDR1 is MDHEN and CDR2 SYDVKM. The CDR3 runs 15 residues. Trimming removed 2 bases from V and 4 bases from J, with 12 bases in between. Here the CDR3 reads CASSLGTSGGNTIYF. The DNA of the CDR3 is TGTGCCAGCAGTTTAGGAACGTCTGGGGGAAACACCATATATTTT. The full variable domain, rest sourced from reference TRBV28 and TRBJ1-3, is DVKVTQSSRYLVKRTGEKVFLECVQDMDHENMFWYRQDPGLGLRLIYFSYDVKMKEKGDIPEGYSVSREKKERFSLILESASTNQTSMYLCASSLGTSGGNTIYFGEGSWLTVV.

CDR3 loop: CASSGLAGVGGSYNEQFF. The CDR3 coding sequence is TGTGCCAGCAGTGGGCTAGCGGGTGTCGGGGGGTCCTACAATGAGCAGTTCTTC. V gene TRBV2 combines with J gene TRBJ2-1; 8 nucleotides match TRBD2. This CDR3 spans 18 amino acids. Germline trimming cut 4 bases from V and 1 base from J; bases unmatched to any gene: 12. CDR1 SNHLY and CDR2 FYNNEI come from the germline V gene. Full variable domain (missing parts from reference TRBV2 and TRBJ2-1): EPEVTQTPSHQVTQMGQEVILRCVPISNHLYFYWYRQILGQKVEFLVSFYNNEISEKSEIFDDQFSVERPDGSNFTLKIRSTKLEDSAMYFCASSGLAGVGGSYNEQFFGPGTRLTVL.

The CDR3 region is CASRGLLSPLHF. CDR3 bases: TGTGCCAGCAGGGGGCTATTGTCACCCCTCCACTTT. The J gene is TRBJ1-6, the V gene TRBV6-5; maybe TRBD1 (5 bases). This CDR3 spans 12 amino acids. The V gene lost 6 bases and the J gene lost 10 bases, with 10 bases spanning the gap. The germline V gene encodes CDR1 MNHEY and CDR2 SVGAGI.

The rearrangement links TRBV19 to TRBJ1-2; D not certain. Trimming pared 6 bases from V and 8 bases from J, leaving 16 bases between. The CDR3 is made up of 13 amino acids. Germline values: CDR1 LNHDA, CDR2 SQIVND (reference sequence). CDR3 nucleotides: TGTGCCAGTAGCGTAACTCTGGTCGGCGGCTACACCTTC. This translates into CASSVTLVGGYTF.

The CDR3 spells CSVDSGANTIYF. The CDR3 DNA follows: TGCAGCGTTGACTCAGGGGCAAACACCATATATTTT. The chain recombines TRBV29-1 with TRBJ1-3; a possible D gene is TRBD1 (6 bases). The CDR3 sequence is 12 residues long. From germline, CDR1 is SQVTM and CDR2 ANQGSEA. V dropped 3 bases and J dropped 6 bases, with 9 bases sitting between them.

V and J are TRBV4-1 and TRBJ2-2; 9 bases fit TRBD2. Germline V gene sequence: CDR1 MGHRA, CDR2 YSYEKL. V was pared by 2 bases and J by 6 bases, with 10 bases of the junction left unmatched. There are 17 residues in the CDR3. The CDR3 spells CASSQPGLAGSPGELFF. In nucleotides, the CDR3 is TGCGCCAGCAGCCAACCGGGACTAGCTGGTTCCCCCGGGGAGCTGTTTTTT.